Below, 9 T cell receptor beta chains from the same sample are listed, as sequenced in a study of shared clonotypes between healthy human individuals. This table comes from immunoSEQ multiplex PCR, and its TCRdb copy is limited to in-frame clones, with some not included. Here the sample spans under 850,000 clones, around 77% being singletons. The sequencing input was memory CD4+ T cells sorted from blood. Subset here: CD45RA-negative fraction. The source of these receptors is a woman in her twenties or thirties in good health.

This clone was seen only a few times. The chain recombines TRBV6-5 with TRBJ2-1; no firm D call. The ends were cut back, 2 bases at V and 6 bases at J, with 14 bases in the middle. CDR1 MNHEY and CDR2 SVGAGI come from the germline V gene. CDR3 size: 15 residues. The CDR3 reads CASSYGPLSPNEQFF. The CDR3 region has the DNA TGTGCCAGCAGTTACGGACCCCTGTCCCCCAATGAGCAGTTCTTC.

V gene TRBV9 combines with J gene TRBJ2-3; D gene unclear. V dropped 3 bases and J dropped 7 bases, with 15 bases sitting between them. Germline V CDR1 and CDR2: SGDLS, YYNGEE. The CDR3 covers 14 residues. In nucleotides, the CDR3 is TGTGCCAGCAGCGCCCAACTCCGGATGAATACGCAGTATTTT. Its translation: CASSAQLRMNTQYF.

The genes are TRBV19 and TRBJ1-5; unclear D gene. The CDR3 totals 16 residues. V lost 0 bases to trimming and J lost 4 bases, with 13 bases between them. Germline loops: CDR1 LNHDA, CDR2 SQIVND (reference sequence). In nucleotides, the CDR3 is TGTGCCAGTAGTATAGATCGACGGGCTGGGAATCAGCCCCAGCATTTT. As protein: CASSIDRRAGNQPQHF.

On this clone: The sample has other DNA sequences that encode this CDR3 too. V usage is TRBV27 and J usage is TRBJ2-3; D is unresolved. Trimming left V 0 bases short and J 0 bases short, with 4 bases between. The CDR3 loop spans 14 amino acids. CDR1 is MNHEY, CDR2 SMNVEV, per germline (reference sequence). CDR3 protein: CASSLSTSTDTQYF. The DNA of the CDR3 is TGTGCCAGCAGTTTATCTACTAGCACAGATACGCAGTATTTT.

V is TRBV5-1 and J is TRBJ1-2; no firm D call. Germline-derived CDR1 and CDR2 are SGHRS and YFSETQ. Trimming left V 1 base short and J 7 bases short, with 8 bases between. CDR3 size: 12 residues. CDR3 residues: CASSLFDGGYTF. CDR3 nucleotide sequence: TGCGCCAGCAGCTTGTTTGACGGTGGCTACACCTTC.

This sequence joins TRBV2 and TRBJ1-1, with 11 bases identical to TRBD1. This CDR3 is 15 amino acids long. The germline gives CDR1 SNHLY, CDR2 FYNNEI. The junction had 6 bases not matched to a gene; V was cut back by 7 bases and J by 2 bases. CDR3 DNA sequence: TGTGCCAGCAACACCGGGACAGGGGGTAACACTGAAGCTTTCTTT. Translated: CASNTGTGGNTEAFF.

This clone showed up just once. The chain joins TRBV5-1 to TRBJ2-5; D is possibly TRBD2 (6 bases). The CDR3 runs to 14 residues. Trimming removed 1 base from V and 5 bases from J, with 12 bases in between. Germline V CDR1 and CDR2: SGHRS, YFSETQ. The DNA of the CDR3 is TGCGCCAGCAGCTTGACTAGCACGGGGGAGACCCAGTACTTC. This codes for CASSLTSTGETQYF. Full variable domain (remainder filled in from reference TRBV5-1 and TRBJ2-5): KAGVTQTPRYLIKTRGQQVTLSCSPISGHRSVSWYQQTPGQGLQFLFEYFSETQRNKGNFPGRFSGRQFSNSRSEMNVSTLELGDSALYLCASSLTSTGETQYFGPGTRLLVL.

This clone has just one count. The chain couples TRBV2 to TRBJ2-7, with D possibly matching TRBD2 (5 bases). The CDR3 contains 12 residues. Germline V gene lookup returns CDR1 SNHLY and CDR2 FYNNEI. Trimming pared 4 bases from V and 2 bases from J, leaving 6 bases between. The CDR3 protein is CASSAGTYEQYF. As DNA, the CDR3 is TGTGCCAGCAGTGCCGGGACCTACGAGCAGTACTTC. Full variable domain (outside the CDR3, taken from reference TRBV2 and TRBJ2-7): EPEVTQTPSHQVTQMGQEVILRCVPISNHLYFYWYRQILGQKVEFLVSFYNNEISEKSEIFDDQFSVERPDGSNFTLKIRSTKLEDSAMYFCASSAGTYEQYFGPGTRLTVT.

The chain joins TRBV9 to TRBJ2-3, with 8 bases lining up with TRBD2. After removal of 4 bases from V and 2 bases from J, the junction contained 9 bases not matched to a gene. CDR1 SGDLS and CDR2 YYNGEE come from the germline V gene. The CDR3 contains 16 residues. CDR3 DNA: TGTGCCAGCAGCCCTTTTGGAGCGGGAGCCACAGATACGCAGTATTTT. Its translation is CASSPFGAGATDTQYF.